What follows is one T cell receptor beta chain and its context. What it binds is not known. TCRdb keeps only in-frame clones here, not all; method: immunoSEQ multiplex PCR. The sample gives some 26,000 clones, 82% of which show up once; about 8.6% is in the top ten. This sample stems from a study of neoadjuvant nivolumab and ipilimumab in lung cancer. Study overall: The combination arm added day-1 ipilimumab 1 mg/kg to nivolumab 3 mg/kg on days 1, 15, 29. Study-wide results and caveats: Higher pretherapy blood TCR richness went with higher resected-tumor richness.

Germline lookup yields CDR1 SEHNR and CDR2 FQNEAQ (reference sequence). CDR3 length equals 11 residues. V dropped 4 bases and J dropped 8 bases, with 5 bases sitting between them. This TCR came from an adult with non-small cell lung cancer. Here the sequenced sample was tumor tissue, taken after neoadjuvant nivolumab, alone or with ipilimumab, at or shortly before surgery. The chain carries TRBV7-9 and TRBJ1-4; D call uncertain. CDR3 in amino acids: CASSSREKLFF. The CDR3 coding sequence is TGTGCCAGCAGCTCCAGGGAAAAACTGTTTTTT.